A selection of T cell receptor beta chains follows, all from one sample in a study of control samples from healthy donors and cancer patients. TCRdb's copy holds only in-frame clones and misses some; the assay was immunoSEQ multiplex PCR. The specimen's table records fewer than 200,000 clones. The sample comprised blood. These receptors came from a woman aged 25-40 years in good health. Both conserved end residues are part of each CDR3. A D gene is named only where the DNA matches it firmly.

CDR3aa	CDR3nt	v_gene	j_gene	d_gene
CASSHSTSTGELFF	TGTGCCAGCAGCCATTCTACTTCCACCGGGGAGCTGTTTTTT	TRBV3-1/TRBV3-2	TRBJ2-2	-
CASSLSQGKNTEAFF	TGTGCCAGCAGCTTATCACAGGGGAAGAACACTGAAGCTTTCTTT	TRBV7-2	TRBJ1-1	TRBD1
CASSRDRASNEQFF	TGTGCCAGCAGTCGGGACAGGGCGAGCAATGAGCAGTTCTTC	TRBV6-2/TRBV6-3	TRBJ2-1	TRBD1
CASSLSYNSPLHF	TGTGCCAGCAGTTTATCGTATAATTCACCCCTCCACTTT	TRBV28	TRBJ1-6	-
CASSQKAEYRAFSGNTIYF	TGTGCCAGCAGCCAAAAAGCGGAGTACAGGGCTTTCTCTGGAAACACCATATATTTT	TRBV16	TRBJ1-3	-
CASSSGGNTIYF	TGTGCCAGCAGCTCCGGGGGAAACACCATATATTTT	TRBV11-3	TRBJ1-3	-
CASSRGAVNYGYTF	TGTGCCAGCAGTCGCGGGGCCGTTAACTATGGCTACACCTTC	TRBV6-5	TRBJ1-2	-
CASSYGETTEAFF	TGTGCCAGCAGTTACGGGGAGACCACTGAAGCTTTCTTT	TRBV6-2/TRBV6-3	TRBJ1-1	-
CASSPQGVHGYTF	TGTGCTAGCAGCCCCCAAGGAGTACATGGCTACACCTTC	TRBV7-7	TRBJ1-2	-
CASSGQGLHYGYTF	TGTGCCAGTTCCGGACAGGGCTTACACTATGGCTACACCTTC	TRBV19	TRBJ1-2	TRBD1
CASSYGQNQPQHF	TGTGCCAGCAGCTATGGACAGAATCAGCCCCAGCATTTT	TRBV6-5	TRBJ1-5	-
CASRGDLHGNSPLHF	TGTGCCAGCAGAGGCGACCTTCATGGTAATTCACCCCTCCACTTT	TRBV28	TRBJ1-6	-
CASGSGEVEAFF	TGTGCCAGTGGTTCAGGGGAGGTTGAAGCTTTCTTT	TRBV19	TRBJ1-1	-